The text below deals with one T cell receptor beta chain. Its target is unknown. This record comes from a study of Tregs in tolerant kidney transplant recipients. Regarding the study as a whole: Tregs expanded with activated donor B cells seemed most donor-specific.

Measured with immunoSEQ multiplex PCR; TCRdb has only the in-frame clones, and not every one. The sample carries around 70,000 clones, roughly 92% recorded once. Unstimulated Tregs (CD4+CD25+CD127-) and CD4+CD25- non-Tregs were sorted from PBMCs. The specimen was CD8+ T cells from blood, collected before the transplant. The receptor comes from a human donor who received a combined kidney and bone marrow transplant.

The CDR3 bases are TGTGCCAGCAGGGGGGACAGGGGGCTATCCGGGGAGCTGTTTTTT. This encodes CASRGDRGLSGELFF. The genes are TRBV27 and TRBJ2-2, with TRBD1 matching 12 bases. V lost 6 bases, J lost 6 bases, and 5 bases stayed unmatched. The CDR3 sequence is 15 residues long. Germline values: CDR1 MNHEY, CDR2 SMNVEV (reference sequence).